Listed here is a single T cell receptor (beta chain). V lost 4 bases to trimming and J lost 4 bases; unmatched junction nucleotides: 2. From germline, CDR1 is SEHNR and CDR2 FQNEAQ (reference sequence). There are 15 residues in the CDR3. The data were obtained in a study of OX40 agonist ivuxolimab in advanced cancers. At the level of the study: Patients were infused with ivuxolimab every 2 weeks at 0.01 to 10 mg/kg.

The data were produced by immunoSEQ multiplex PCR, yet TCRdb's version contains in-frame clones alone and is incomplete. Found here are over 85,000 clones, roughly 87% of them singletons; the top ten hold around 1.6%. V and J are TRBV7-9 and TRBJ2-5; 14 nucleotides align to TRBD2. This sequence originates from an adult with an advanced solid tumor such as melanoma, head and neck, liver or kidney cancer. The material sequenced was CD4+ or CD8+ T cells sorted from blood, taken in a trial of the OX40 agonist ivuxolimab. CDR3 loop: CASSSGTSGRETQYF. CDR3 sequence (DNA): TGTGCCAGCAGCTCCGGGACTAGCGGGAGAGAGACCCAGTACTTC.